Sequencing of this TCR beta chain was carried out in a study of blood T cell repertoires in COVID-19. Background on the study: From the United States, Italy and Spain came samples of acute and convalescent COVID-19.

The V gene lost 9 bases and the J gene lost 2 bases, with 16 bases spanning the gap. CDR3 length: 15 amino acids. Germline CDR1 is ENHRY and CDR2 is SYGVKD. The assay was immunoSEQ multiplex PCR, and TCRdb's table has in-frame clones only and misses some. The table shows under 300,000 clones, with around 90% occurring only once. The receptor was isolated from a woman aged 18-29 years who had recovered from COVID-19. Material: PBMCs or T cells enriched from blood (not recorded which). The rearrangement joins TRBV10-3 to TRBJ1-4, with a tentative D call TRBD1 (5 bases). The DNA of the CDR3 is TGTGCCATGTCGGCGGGGGAGGCGACTAATGAAAAACTGTTTTTT. The encoded protein is CAMSAGEATNEKLFF.